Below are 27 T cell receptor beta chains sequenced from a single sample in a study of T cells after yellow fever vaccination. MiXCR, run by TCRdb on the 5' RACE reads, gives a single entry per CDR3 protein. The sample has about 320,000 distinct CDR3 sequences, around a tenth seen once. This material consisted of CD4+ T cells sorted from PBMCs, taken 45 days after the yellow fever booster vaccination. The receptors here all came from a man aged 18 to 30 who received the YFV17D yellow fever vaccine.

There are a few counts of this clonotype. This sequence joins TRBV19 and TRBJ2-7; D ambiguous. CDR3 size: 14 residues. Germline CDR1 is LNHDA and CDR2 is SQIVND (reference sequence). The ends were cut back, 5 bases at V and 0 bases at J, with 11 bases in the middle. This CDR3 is CASSPGLHSYEQYV. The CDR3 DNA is TGTGCCAGTAGTCCGGGTCTCCACTCCTACGAGCAGTACGTC.

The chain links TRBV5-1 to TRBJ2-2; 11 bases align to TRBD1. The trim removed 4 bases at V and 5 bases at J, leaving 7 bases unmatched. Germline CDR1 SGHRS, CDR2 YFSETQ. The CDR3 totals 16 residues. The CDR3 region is CASSPRDRGRTGELFF. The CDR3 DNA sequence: TGCGCCAGCAGCCCCAGGGACAGGGGGAGAACCGGGGAGCTGTTTTTT.

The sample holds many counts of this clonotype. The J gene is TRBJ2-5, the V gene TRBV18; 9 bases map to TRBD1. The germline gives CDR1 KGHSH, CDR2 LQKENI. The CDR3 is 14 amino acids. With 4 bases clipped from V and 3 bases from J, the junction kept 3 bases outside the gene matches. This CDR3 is CASSRDRAEETQYF. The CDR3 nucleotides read TGTGCCAGCTCACGGGACAGGGCGGAAGAGACCCAGTACTTC.

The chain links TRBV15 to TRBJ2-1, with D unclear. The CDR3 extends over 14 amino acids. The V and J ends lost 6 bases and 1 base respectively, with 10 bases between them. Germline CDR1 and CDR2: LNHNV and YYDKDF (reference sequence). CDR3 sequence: CATSSRESYNEQFF. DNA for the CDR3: TGTGCCACCAGTTCGCGTGAGTCCTACAATGAGCAGTTCTTC.

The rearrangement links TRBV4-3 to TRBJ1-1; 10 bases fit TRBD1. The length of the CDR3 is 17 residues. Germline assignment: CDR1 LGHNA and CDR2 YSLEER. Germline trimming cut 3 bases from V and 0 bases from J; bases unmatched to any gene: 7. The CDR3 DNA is TGCGCCAGCAGCCAGACAACGGGACAGGGGATGAACACTGAAGCTTTCTTT. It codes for CASSQTTGQGMNTEAFF.

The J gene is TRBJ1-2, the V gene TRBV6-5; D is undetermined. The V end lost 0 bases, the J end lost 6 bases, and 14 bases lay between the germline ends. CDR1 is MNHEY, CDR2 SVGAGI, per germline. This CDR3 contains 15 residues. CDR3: CASSYSRRVYHGYTF. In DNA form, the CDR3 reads TGTGCCAGCAGTTACTCGAGGAGGGTGTACCATGGCTACACCTTC.

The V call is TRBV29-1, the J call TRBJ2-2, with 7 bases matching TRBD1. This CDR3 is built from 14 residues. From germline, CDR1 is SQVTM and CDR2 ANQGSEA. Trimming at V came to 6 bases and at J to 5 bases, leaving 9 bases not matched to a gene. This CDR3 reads CSVDRDPGTGELFF. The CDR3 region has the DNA TGCAGCGTCGACAGGGACCCGGGGACCGGGGAGCTGTTTTTT.

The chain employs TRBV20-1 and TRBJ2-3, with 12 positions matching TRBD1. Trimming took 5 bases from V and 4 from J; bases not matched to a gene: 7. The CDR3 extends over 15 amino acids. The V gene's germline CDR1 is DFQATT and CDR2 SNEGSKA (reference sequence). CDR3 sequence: CSAWDRGRWSDTQYF. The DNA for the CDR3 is TGCAGTGCTTGGGACAGGGGGCGATGGTCAGATACGCAGTATTTT.

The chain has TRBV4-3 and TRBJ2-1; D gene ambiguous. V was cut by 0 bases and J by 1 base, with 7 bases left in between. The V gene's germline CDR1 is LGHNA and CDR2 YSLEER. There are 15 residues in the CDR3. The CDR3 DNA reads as TGCGCCAGCAGCCAAGACCGGCCTTCCTACAATGAGCAGTTCTTC. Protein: CASSQDRPSYNEQFF.

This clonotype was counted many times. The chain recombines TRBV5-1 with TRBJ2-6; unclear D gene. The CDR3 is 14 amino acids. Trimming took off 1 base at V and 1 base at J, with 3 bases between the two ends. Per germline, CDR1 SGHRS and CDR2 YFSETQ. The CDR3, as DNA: TGCGCCAGCAGCTTGTGGTCTGGGGCCAACGTCCTGACTTTC. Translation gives CASSLWSGANVLTF. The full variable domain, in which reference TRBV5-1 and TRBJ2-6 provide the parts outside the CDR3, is KAGVTQTPRYLIKTRGQQVTLSCSPISGHRSVSWYQQTPGQGLQFLFEYFSETQRNKGNFPGRFSGRQFSNSRSEMNVSTLELGDSALYLCASSLWSGANVLTFGAGSRLTVL.

The CDR3 coding sequence is TGTGCCACCCGCGGACGGGTTAACACTGAAGCTTTCTTT. Amino acid sequence: CATRGRVNTEAFF. V usage is TRBV19 and J usage is TRBJ1-1, with D uncertain. V shed 10 bases and J shed 2 bases, with 14 bases lying between them. CDR3 length equals 13 residues. Germline-derived CDR1 and CDR2 are LNHDA and SQIVND (reference sequence).

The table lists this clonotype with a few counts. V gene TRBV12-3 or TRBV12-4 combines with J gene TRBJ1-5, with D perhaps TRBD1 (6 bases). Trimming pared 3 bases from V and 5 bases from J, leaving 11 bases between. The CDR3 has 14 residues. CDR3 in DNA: TGTGCCAGCAGTTTCGGGACACCTGATCAGCCCCAGCATTTT. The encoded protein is CASSFGTPDQPQHF.

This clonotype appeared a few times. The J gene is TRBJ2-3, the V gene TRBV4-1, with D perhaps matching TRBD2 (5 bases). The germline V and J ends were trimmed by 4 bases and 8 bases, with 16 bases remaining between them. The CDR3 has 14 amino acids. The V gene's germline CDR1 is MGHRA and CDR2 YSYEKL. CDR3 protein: CASSPSTRPRTQYF. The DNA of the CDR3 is TGCGCCAGCAGCCCATCTACTAGGCCGCGTACGCAGTATTTT.

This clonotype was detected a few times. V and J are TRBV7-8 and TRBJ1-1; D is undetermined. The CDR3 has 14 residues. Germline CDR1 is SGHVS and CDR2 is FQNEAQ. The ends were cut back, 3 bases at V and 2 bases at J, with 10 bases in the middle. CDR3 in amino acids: CASSFYGGNTEAFF. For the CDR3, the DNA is TGTGCCAGCAGCTTCTACGGAGGAAACACTGAAGCTTTCTTT.

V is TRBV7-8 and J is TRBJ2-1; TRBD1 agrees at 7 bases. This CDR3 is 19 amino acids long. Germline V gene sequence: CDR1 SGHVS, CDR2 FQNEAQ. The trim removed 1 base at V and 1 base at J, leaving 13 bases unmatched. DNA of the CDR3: TGTGCCAGCAGCTTAGACCAAGTTAAGGGGGCCCTATCCTACAATGAGCAGTTCTTC. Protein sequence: CASSLDQVKGALSYNEQFF.

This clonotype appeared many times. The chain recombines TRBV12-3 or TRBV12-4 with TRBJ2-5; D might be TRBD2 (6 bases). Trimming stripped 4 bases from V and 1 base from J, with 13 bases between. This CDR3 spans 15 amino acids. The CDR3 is CASSSPDYGQETQYF. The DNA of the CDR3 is TGTGCCAGCAGTTCCCCGGACTACGGCCAAGAGACCCAGTACTTC.

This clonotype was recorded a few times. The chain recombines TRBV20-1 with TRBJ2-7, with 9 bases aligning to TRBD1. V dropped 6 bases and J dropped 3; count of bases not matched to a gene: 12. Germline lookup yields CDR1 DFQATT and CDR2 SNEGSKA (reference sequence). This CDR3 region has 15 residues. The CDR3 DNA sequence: TGCAGTGCAACAGGACAGGGGCAAGCCCACTACGAGCAGTACGTC. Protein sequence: CSATGQGQAHYEQYV.

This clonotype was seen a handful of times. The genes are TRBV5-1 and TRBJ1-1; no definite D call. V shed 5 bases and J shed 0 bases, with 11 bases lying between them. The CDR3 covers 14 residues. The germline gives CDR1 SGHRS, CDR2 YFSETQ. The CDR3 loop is CASRVVGMNTEAFF. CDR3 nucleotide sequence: TGCGCCAGCAGGGTCGTGGGGATGAACACTGAAGCTTTCTTT.

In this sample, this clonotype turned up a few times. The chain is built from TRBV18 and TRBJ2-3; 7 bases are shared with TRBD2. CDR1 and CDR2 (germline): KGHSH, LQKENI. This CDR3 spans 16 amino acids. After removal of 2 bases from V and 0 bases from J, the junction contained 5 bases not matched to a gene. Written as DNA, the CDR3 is TGTGCCAGCTCACCAACAGCGGGGTTTAGCACAGATACGCAGTATTTT. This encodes CASSPTAGFSTDTQYF.

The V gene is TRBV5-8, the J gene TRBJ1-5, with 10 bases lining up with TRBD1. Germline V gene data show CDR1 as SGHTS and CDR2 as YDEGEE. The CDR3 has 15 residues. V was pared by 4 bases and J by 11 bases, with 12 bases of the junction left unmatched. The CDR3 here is CASSRRDRGIGAQHF. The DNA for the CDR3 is TGTGCCAGCAGCCGTCGGGACAGGGGAATCGGGGCCCAGCATTTT.

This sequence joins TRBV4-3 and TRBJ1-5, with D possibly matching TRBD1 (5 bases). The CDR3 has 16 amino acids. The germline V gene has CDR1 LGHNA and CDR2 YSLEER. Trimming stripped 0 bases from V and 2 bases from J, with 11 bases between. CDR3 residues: CASSQDDARGNQPQHF. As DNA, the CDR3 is TGCGCCAGCAGCCAAGATGACGCCAGGGGCAATCAGCCCCAGCATTTT.

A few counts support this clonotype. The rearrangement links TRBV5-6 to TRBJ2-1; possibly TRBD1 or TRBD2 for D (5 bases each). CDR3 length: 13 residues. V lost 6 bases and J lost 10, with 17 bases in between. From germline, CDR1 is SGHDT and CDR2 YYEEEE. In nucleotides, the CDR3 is TGTGCCAGCACCCCCCCGGGGCCCCGGGAGCAGTTCTTC. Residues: CASTPPGPREQFF.

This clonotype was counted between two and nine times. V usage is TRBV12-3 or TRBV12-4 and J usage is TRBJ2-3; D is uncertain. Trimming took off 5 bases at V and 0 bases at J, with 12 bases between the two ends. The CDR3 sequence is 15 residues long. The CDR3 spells CASSRPGLSTDTQYF. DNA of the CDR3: TGTGCCAGCAGTCGGCCAGGTCTGAGCACAGATACGCAGTATTTT.

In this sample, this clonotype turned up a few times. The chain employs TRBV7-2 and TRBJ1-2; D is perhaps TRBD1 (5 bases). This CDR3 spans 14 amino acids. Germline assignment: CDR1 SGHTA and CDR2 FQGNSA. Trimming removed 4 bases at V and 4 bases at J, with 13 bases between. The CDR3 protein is CASSSRVRVYGYTF. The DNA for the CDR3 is TGTGCCAGCAGCTCCAGGGTTCGTGTCTATGGCTACACCTTC.

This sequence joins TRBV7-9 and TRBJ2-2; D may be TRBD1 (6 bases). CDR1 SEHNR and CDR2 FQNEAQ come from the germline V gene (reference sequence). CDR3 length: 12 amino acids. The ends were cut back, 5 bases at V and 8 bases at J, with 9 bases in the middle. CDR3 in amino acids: CASSGQRGELFF. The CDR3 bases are TGTGCCAGCAGCGGACAGAGGGGGGAGCTGTTTTTT.

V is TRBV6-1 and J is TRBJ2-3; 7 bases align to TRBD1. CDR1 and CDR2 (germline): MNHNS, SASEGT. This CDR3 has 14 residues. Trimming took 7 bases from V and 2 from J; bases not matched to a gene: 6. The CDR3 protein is CASTPDRFTDTQYF. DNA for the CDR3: TGTGCCAGCACCCCGGACAGGTTCACAGATACGCAGTATTTT.

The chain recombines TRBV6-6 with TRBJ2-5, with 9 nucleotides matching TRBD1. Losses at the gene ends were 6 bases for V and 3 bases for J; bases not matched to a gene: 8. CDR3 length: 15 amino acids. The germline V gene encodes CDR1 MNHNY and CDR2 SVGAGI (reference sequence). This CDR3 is CASSKGQGHKETQYF. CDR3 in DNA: TGTGCCAGCAGCAAAGGACAGGGGCATAAAGAGACCCAGTACTTC.